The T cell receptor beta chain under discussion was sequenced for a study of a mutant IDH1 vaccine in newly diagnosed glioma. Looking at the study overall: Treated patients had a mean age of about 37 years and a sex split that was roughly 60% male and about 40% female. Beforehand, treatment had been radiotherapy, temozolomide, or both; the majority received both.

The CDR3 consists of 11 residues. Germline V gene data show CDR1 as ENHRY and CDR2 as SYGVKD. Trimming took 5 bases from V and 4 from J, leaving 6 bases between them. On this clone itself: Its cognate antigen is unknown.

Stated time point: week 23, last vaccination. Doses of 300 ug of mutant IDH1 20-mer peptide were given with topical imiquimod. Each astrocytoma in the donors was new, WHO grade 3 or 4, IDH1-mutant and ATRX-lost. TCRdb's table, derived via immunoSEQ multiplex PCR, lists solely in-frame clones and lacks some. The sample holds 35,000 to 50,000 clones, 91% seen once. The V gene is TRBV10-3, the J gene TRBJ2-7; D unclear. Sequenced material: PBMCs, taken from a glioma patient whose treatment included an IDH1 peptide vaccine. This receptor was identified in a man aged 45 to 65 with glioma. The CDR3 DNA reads TGTGCCATCAGTAGGGAATACGAGCAGTACTTC. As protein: CAISREYEQYF.